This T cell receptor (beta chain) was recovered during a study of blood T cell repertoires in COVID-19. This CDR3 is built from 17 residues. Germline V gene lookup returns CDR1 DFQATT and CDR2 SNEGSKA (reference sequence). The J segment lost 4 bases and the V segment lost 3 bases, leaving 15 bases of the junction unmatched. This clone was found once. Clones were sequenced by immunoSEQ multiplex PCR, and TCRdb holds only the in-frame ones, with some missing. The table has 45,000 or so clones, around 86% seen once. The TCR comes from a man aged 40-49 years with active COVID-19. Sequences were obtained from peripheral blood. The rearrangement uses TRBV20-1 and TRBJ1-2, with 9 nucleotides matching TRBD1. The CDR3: CSASSPTGTGSFYGYTF. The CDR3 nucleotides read TGCAGTGCTAGTAGCCCAACCGGGACAGGGTCCTTCTATGGCTACACCTTC.